This section outlines one T cell receptor beta chain sequence together with its context. It has no known antigen specificity. No much larger clone is present one base from it, and per-base qualities are unavailable. TCRdb shows the sequencer as Illumina HiSeq 2500. TCR beta libraries were prepared by quantitative 5'-RACE with molecular barcodes. Regarding the original processing steps: Disease-linked TCR variants were identified with a new computational method built on a probabilistic model of VDJ rearrangement. TCRdb trimmed the raw reads at Q25, called clones with MiXCR and kept productive beta chains. Every entry covers one CDR3 protein and lists the most common genes and DNA from its rows. For this entry, the V and J calls and clone size follow TCRdb and not the study's own pipeline. The sample includes approximately 350,000 distinct CDR3 sequences, with approximately 22% observed a single time. The biggest ten clones account for 13% of the sample.

The source of the sample is a study of CD8 T cells in ankylosing spondylitis (dated by TCRdb to the late 2010s). For context, the study as a whole: T cell receptor beta repertoires were profiled in healthy donors and ankylosing spondylitis patients so that disease-linked TCR variants could be found. In total, the full study cohort was made up of over a hundred healthy donors and roughly 27 ankylosing spondylitis patients. Peripheral blood was sampled, and synovial fluid was also collected from ankylosing spondylitis patients. What the work shows at the level of the full study, not this receptor alone: Significant enrichment of the disease-linked clones was reported in matched synovial fluid samples from ankylosing spondylitis patients. A CD8+ phenotype was shown by the disease-linked clones, which were found at relatively low frequencies in peripheral blood. Some motif variants had previously been reported in the synovial fluid and blood of reactive arthritis patients, which suggests shared mechanisms of disease initiation. Blood from ankylosing spondylitis patients appeared to be characterized by a TCR beta motif made up of under 10 highly homologous amino acid variants.

CDR1 SGHAT and CDR2 FQNNGV are derived from the germline V gene. The CDR3 runs 8 residues from the cysteine to the phenylalanine. Only CDR3 DNA remains: 24 bases, in frame from the first base. Trimming takes 10 bases from V and 11 bases from J, and the germline ends sit 8 bases apart. The TCR comes from a male donor with ankylosing spondylitis or in good health (not recorded which). Source material: blood, either unsorted or a sorted T cell fraction (not recorded which). The chain uses TRBV11-2 and TRBJ1-2; the D segment cannot be called with confidence. The CDR3: CATGEYTF. The nucleotide sequence is TGTGCCACCGGGGAATACACCTTC.